This passage covers 17 T cell receptor beta chains from one sample sequenced in a study of T cells in Graves' hyperthyroidism and ophthalmopathy. Regions amplified from RNA transcripts were the TCR beta CDR3 regions. HTBI primers were employed in a first-round RT-PCR of the TCR CDR3. TCRdb used MiXCR to reprocess the multiplex PCR reads, holding one entry per CDR3 protein. The sample lists over 250,000 distinct CDR3 sequences, 15% to 20% occurring once. Specimen: blood. The receptors here all came from a woman aged 60 to 75 with Graves' ophthalmopathy.

V and J are TRBV5-1 and TRBJ1-1, with TRBD1 matching over 8 bases. The CDR3 is 14 residues long. CDR1 is SGHRS and CDR2 is YFSETQ in the germline V gene. V was clipped by 4 bases and J by 4 bases; unmatched bases: 6. The CDR3 loop reads CASSRTGKGTEAFF. In DNA, the CDR3 is TGCGCCAGCAGCAGGACAGGGAAGGGCACTGAAGCTTTCTTT.

This chain joins TRBV4-3 and TRBJ1-2, with D possibly matching TRBD1 (6 bases). Germline CDR1 reads LGHNA; CDR2 reads YSLEER. Trimming shortened V by 0 bases and J by 4 bases, and 15 bases separated the two germline ends. This CDR3 has 16 amino acids. DNA for the CDR3: TGCGCCAGCAGCCAAGATTCACGGGGGCGGCCCTATGGCTACACCTTC. This sequence encodes CASSQDSRGRPYGYTF.

This clonotype was observed a handful of times. The chain employs TRBV12-3 or TRBV12-4 and TRBJ2-2; D gene ambiguous. The CDR3 runs to 16 residues. V lost 2 bases and J 3 bases, leaving 13 bases between the germline ends. The CDR3 DNA is TGTGCCAGCAGTTTAAACGGCTTTGTAGACACCGGGGAGCTGTTTTTT. It encodes CASSLNGFVDTGELFF.

The chain recombines TRBV5-8 with TRBJ2-1, with 7 nucleotides matching TRBD1. Germline V lookup: CDR1 SGHTS, CDR2 YDEGEE. This CDR3 has 16 residues. Unmatched junction bases numbered 8, after V lost 5 bases and J lost 0 bases. The CDR3 region has the DNA TGTGCCAGCAGTCTCAGAGGGGGCTACTCCTACAATGAGCAGTTCTTC. Protein sequence: CASSLRGGYSYNEQFF.

This clonotype was seen more than once but under ten times. The chain joins TRBV29-1 to TRBJ1-4; TRBD1 aligns across 9 bases. The CDR3 spans 12 residues. With V trimmed by 6 bases and J by 12 bases, 8 bases remained unmatched. Germline V gene data show CDR1 as SQVTM and CDR2 as ANQGSEA. The DNA for the CDR3 is TGCAGCGTCGGACAGGGGAAAGAACAACTGTTTTTT. This gives the protein CSVGQGKEQLFF.

The chain recombines TRBV5-1 with TRBJ1-3; the match to TRBD1 covers 7 bases. The CDR3 has 16 residues. Trimming at V came to 4 bases and at J to 2 bases, leaving 9 bases not matched to a gene. Germline CDR1 SGHRS, CDR2 YFSETQ. The CDR3 nucleotides read TGCGCCAGCAGCGTAGGGACAGCTGAGGCTGGAAACACCATATATTTT. This sequence encodes CASSVGTAEAGNTIYF.

The gene calls are TRBV7-2 and TRBJ1-1; D gene ambiguous. CDR1 is SGHTA, CDR2 FQGNSA, per germline. Deletions cut 4 bases from V and 1 base from J, with 10 bases between. CDR3 length: 14 amino acids. CDR3 amino acids: CASSSLTGNTEAFF. Written as DNA, the CDR3 is TGTGCCAGCAGCTCACTCACGGGGAACACTGAAGCTTTCTTT.

This clonotype was seen ten or more times. The rearrangement links TRBV5-1 to TRBJ2-3; 9 bases agree with TRBD2. Per the germline V gene, CDR1 is SGHRS and CDR2 is YFSETQ. The CDR3 is made up of 17 amino acids. The V gene end was trimmed by 4 bases and the J gene end by 2 bases; junction bases not matched to a gene: 11. The CDR3 DNA is TGCGCCAGCAGCCTCTTTCTAGCGGGGCCCAACACAGATACGCAGTATTTT. Its translation is CASSLFLAGPNTDTQYF. Full variable domain (remainder filled in from reference TRBV5-1 and TRBJ2-3): KAGVTQTPRYLIKTRGQQVTLSCSPISGHRSVSWYQQTPGQGLQFLFEYFSETQRNKGNFPGRFSGRQFSNSRSEMNVSTLELGDSALYLCASSLFLAGPNTDTQYFGPGTRLTVL.

This clonotype was counted ten times or more. The chain uses TRBV5-1 and TRBJ2-1; D is perhaps TRBD1 or TRBD2 (5 bases each). Trimming took 3 bases from V and 2 from J, leaving 21 bases between them. This CDR3 has 18 residues. CDR1 and CDR2 from the germline V gene are SGHRS and YFSETQ. The CDR3 DNA follows: TGCGCCAGCAGCTCAGTATCGTCCGGGACGCGCACCTACAATGAGCAGTTCTTC. It translates to CASSSVSSGTRTYNEQFF.

This clonotype was detected many times. This rearrangement joins TRBV28 to TRBJ1-1; 8 bases align to TRBD1. The germline gives CDR1 MDHEN, CDR2 SYDVKM. V dropped 2 bases and J dropped 6; count of bases not matched to a gene: 8. This CDR3 region has 15 residues. The CDR3 region is CASSLHTQGGSEAFF. In DNA, the CDR3 is TGTGCCAGCAGTTTACACACACAGGGGGGCTCTGAAGCTTTCTTT.

At least ten counts were recorded for this clonotype. V gene TRBV20-1 combines with J gene TRBJ1-1; D is unclear. V lost 0 bases and J 10 bases, leaving 15 bases between the germline ends. The CDR3 has 13 amino acids. Germline-derived CDR1 and CDR2 are DFQATT and SNEGSKA (reference sequence). CDR3 sequence reads: CSARDSVYGVAFF. CDR3 nucleotides: TGCAGTGCTAGAGATAGCGTGTATGGCGTAGCTTTCTTT.

This clonotype was seen ten or more times. The chain uses TRBV5-5 and TRBJ2-7; 10 bases align to TRBD1. The trim removed 4 bases at V and 4 bases at J, leaving 8 bases unmatched. Germline V lookup: CDR1 SGHKS, CDR2 YYEKEE (reference sequence). The CDR3 runs 15 residues. CDR3 in amino acids: CASSVRTGGLYEQYF. The CDR3 coding sequence is TGTGCCAGCAGCGTAAGGACAGGGGGGTTGTACGAGCAGTACTTC. Combining the CDR3 with reference TRBV5-5 and TRBJ2-7 gives the whole variable domain DAGVTQSPTHLIKTRGQQVTLRCSPISGHKSVSWYQQVLGQGPQFIFQYYEKEERGRGNFPDRFSARQFPNYSSELNVNALLLGDSALYLCASSVRTGGLYEQYFGPGTRLTVT.

This clonotype has a count of ten or more. CDR3 loop: CASSSSGGTDTQYF. CDR3 sequence (DNA): TGCGCCAGCAGCTCCAGCGGGGGCACAGATACGCAGTATTTT. This chain connects TRBV5-1 to TRBJ2-3, with 7 positions matching TRBD2. The V segment lost 3 bases and the J segment 1 base; nucleotides outside the gene matches: 2. Germline V lookup: CDR1 SGHRS, CDR2 YFSETQ. The CDR3 sequence is 14 residues long.

In its sample, this clonotype was seen many times. This chain uses TRBV20-1 with TRBJ2-1, with D perhaps assigned TRBD1 or TRBD2 (5 bases each). Trimming cost V 5 bases and J 5 bases, with 19 bases left between them. There are 15 residues in the CDR3. Per the germline V gene, CDR1 is DFQATT and CDR2 is SNEGSKA (reference sequence). The CDR3 reads CSASNHRDADNEQFF. The CDR3, as DNA: TGCAGTGCTTCTAATCACCGGGACGCCGACAATGAGCAGTTCTTC.

The V and J genes are TRBV9 and TRBJ2-4, with D possibly called TRBD1 or TRBD2 (5 bases each). V was shortened by 0 bases and J by 0 bases, with 19 bases between the two germline ends. This CDR3 has 19 amino acids. The germline gives CDR1 SGDLS, CDR2 YYNGEE. CDR3 sequence: CASSVDGRSGRLAKNIQYF. As DNA, the CDR3 is TGTGCCAGCAGCGTAGACGGCCGGTCGGGACGACTAGCCAAAAACATTCAGTACTTC. The full variable domain, in which reference TRBV9 and TRBJ2-4 provide the parts outside the CDR3, is DSGVTQTPKHLITATGQRVTLRCSPRSGDLSVYWYQQSLDQGLQFLIQYYNGEERAKGNILERFSAQQFPDLHSELNLSSLELGDSALYFCASSVDGRSGRLAKNIQYFGAGTRLSVL.

This clonotype was seen more than once but under ten times. This chain connects TRBV20-1 to TRBJ1-2, with unresolved D. Between the trimmed V and J ends, which lost 6 bases and 4 bases, there was a span of 18 bases. Germline assignment: CDR1 DFQATT and CDR2 SNEGSKA (reference sequence). The length of the CDR3 is 14 residues. The CDR3 protein is CSALTSRVFYGYTF. The CDR3 bases are TGCAGTGCCCTAACGTCTCGTGTTTTCTATGGCTACACCTTC.

This clonotype was counted only a few times. This chain connects TRBV12-3 or TRBV12-4 to TRBJ2-1; TRBD2 matches at 9 bases. The V segment lost 5 bases and the J segment 1 base; nucleotides outside the gene matches: 9. There are 17 residues in the CDR3. The CDR3 sequence: CASSQAGGFISYNEQFF. The CDR3, as DNA: TGTGCCAGCAGTCAAGCGGGGGGTTTTATATCCTACAATGAGCAGTTCTTC.